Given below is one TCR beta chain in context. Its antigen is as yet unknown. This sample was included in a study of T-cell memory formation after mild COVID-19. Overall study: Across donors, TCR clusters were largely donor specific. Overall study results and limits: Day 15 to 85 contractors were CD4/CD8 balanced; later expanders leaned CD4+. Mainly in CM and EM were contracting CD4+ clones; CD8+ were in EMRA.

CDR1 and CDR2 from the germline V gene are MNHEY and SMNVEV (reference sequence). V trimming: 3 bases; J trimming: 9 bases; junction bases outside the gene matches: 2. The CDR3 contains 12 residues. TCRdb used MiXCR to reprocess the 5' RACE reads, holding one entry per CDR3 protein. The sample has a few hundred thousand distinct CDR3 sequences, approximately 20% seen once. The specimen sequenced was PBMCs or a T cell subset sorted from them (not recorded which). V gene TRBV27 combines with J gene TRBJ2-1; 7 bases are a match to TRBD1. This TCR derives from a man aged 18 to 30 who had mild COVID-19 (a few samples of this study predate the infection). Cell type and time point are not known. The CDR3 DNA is TGTGCCAGCAGTTTGACAGGGCTTGAGCAGTTCTTC. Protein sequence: CASSLTGLEQFF.